This T cell receptor beta chain was sequenced for a study of blood T cell repertoires in COVID-19. Sequencing used immunoSEQ multiplex PCR; TCRdb keeps in-frame clones, though not all of them. Altogether 150,000 or so clones are present, 80% to 90% being singletons, with the ten largest covering about 4.5%. The CDR3 contains 12 residues. Germline CDR1 MDHEN, CDR2 SYDVKM. Losses at the gene ends were 8 bases for V and 8 bases for J; bases not matched to a gene: 7. The chain uses TRBV28 and TRBJ1-2, with TRBD1 identical over 8 bases. This sequence was found in a man aged 45-65 years who had recovered from COVID-19. The sequenced material came from PBMCs or T cells enriched from blood (not recorded which). CDR3 region: CASEQGVKGYTF. DNA for the CDR3: TGTGCCAGCGAACAGGGGGTTAAAGGCTACACCTTC.